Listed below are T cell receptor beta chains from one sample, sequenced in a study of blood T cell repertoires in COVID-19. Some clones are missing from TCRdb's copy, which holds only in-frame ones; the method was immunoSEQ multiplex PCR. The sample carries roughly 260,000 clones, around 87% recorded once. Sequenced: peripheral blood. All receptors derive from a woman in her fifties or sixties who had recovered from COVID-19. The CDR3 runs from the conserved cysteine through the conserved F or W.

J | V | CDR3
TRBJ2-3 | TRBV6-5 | CASRRAVATDTQYF
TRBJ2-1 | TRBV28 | CASSSHLAGMAFF
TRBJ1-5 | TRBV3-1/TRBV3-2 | CASSPGVNNQPQHF
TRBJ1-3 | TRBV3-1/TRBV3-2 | CASSRRGGNTIYF
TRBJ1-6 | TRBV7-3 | CASSALGHRNNSPLHF
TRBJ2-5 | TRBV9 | CASSVPSAGGETQYF
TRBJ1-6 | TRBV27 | CASSFWGKDSPLHF
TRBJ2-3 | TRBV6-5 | CASGLAGAPTDTQYF
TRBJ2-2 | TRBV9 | CASSTGGITGELFF
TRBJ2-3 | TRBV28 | CASRKRELRTDTQYF
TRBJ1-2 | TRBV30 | CACTLGGASF
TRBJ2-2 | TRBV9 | CASSVSLASGWLNTGELFF
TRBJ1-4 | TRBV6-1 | CASSENRGPGEKLFF
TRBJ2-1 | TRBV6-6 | CASSPRLAGGINRPFF
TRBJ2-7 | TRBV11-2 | CASSSYPRGGSYEQYF
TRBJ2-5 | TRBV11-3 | CASSYSSGSAQETQYF
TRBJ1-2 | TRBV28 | CASSLTPTGGGGYTF
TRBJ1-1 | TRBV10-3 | CAISDRGGSGAFF
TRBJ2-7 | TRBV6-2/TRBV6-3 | CASSTIRAGGYEQYF
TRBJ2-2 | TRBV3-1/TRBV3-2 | CASSLGPSARELFF
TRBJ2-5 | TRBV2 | CASSPGNLAGGVETQYF
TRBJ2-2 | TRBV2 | CASLDTVGELFF
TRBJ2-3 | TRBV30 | CAWSGGSGVSTDTQYF
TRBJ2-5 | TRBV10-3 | CAISETTYREETQYF
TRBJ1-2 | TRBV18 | CASSPPMGPLDYGYTF
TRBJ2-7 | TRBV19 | CASSIGEYEQYF
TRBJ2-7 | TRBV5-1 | CASSPDTGSSYEQYF
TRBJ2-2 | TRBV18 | CASSPQRGTGELFF
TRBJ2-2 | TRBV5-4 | CASSLVSRTRSGELFF
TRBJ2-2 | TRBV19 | CASSIRGGVITGELFF
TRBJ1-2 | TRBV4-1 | CASSQDGGYGYTF
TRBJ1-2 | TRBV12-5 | CASAPGDRRGYTF
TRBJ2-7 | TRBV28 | CASMGYRGYEQYF